Each of the 3 T cell receptor beta chains below was sequenced from the same sample in a study of chemoradiotherapy in HPV16-positive cancers. Method: immunoSEQ multiplex PCR; TCRdb's copy keeps in-frame clones and lacks some. This sample has 50,000 to 55,000 clones, with roughly 90% found just once. The input for sequencing was blood, taken from a patient who underwent chemoradiotherapy. The receptor set was obtained from a human donor with HPV-associated anogenital cancer.

The chain has TRBV29-1 and TRBJ2-7; no definite D call. V was cut by 4 bases and J by 4 bases, with 11 bases left in between. The CDR3 has 12 residues. Per the germline V gene, CDR1 is SQVTM and CDR2 is ANQGSEA. In nucleotides, the CDR3 is TGCAGCGTTGTTTTACAGCAATACGAGCAGTACTTC. Translated: CSVVLQQYEQYF.

This clone was found a few times. The sample holds other DNA sequences that translate to the same CDR3. This sequence joins TRBV30 and TRBJ2-5, with TRBD2 identical over 8 bases. The germline CDR1 and CDR2 sequences are GTSNPN and SVGIG (reference sequence). After removal of 3 bases from V and 0 bases from J, the junction contained 12 bases not matched to a gene. This CDR3 comprises 17 residues. This chain's CDR3 is CAWRGSAGGGYQETQYF. CDR3 DNA sequence: TGTGCCTGGAGGGGATCCGCCGGGGGGGGGTACCAAGAGACCCAGTACTTC. Full variable domain (outside the CDR3, taken from reference TRBV30 and TRBJ2-5): SQTIHQWPATLVQPVGSPLSLECTVEGTSNPNLYWYRQAAGRGLQLLFYSVGIGQISSEVPQNLSASRPQDRQFILSSKKLLLSDSGFYLCAWRGSAGGGYQETQYFGPGTRLLVL.

Turning to this clone: Other DNA sequences in this sample translate to the same CDR3. The V gene is TRBV30, the J gene TRBJ2-6; no firm D call. Germline V lookup: CDR1 GTSNPN, CDR2 SVGIG (reference sequence). The ends were cut back, 0 bases at V and 3 bases at J, with 3 bases in the middle. This CDR3 region has 13 residues. Written as DNA, the CDR3 is TGTGCCTGGAGTGTACGTGGGGCCAACGTCCTGACTTTC. Its translation: CAWSVRGANVLTF.